Listed below are T cell receptor beta chains from one sample, sequenced in a study of shared T cell receptors in the human thymus. Some clones are missing from TCRdb's copy, which holds only in-frame ones; the method was immunoSEQ multiplex PCR. The sample comprises 630,000 or so clones, about 90% of which are singletons, and under 0.01% rests with the top ten. Another study also made use of these data, one on human thymus T cells.

The sample comprised thymocytes. Every receptor here comes from a boy in the first two years of life with a congenital heart defect. The CDR3 runs from the conserved cysteine through the conserved F or W. D genes are given only for firm matches. Clone size, where shown, is once, few, many, or a class for clones that have expanded.

V gene: TRBV6-5; D gene: TRBD2; CDR3 length: 14; J gene: TRBJ2-7; clone size: .; CDR3 DNA: TGTGCCAGCAGTTCCGGGACTAGCACTGACGAGCAGTACTTC; CDR3 protein: CASSSGTSTDEQYF
V gene: TRBV11-2; D gene: TRBD1; CDR3 length: 16; J gene: TRBJ2-7; clone size: few; CDR3 DNA: TGTGCCAGCAGCTTAGATGACAGGGTGGGCTCCTACGAGCAGTACTTC; CDR3 protein: CASSLDDRVGSYEQYF
V gene: TRBV27; D gene: .; CDR3 length: 13; J gene: TRBJ2-3; clone size: .; CDR3 DNA: TGTGCCAGCAGTCCCGGGGGCACAGATACGCAGTATTTT; CDR3 protein: CASSPGGTDTQYF
V gene: TRBV6-1; D gene: TRBD1; CDR3 length: 16; J gene: TRBJ1-5; clone size: once; CDR3 DNA: TGTGCCAGCAGTGAACGGACAGGGGGCACCAATCAGCCCCAGCATTTT; CDR3 protein: CASSERTGGTNQPQHF
V gene: TRBV28; D gene: TRBD1; CDR3 length: 21; J gene: TRBJ1-5; clone size: .; CDR3 DNA: TGTGCCAGCACCCTATCCTTATACCGGGACAGGGAATGGGGGCGCAATCAGCCCCAGCATTTT; CDR3 protein: CASTLSLYRDREWGRNQPQHF
V gene: TRBV5-8; D gene: .; CDR3 length: 14; J gene: TRBJ1-6; clone size: .; CDR3 DNA: TGTGCCAGCAGCTTGGCCACAGATAATTCACCCCTCCACTTT; CDR3 protein: CASSLATDNSPLHF
V gene: TRBV5-1; D gene: TRBD2; CDR3 length: 17; J gene: TRBJ2-1; clone size: once; CDR3 DNA: TGCGCCAGCATAGGGACTAGCGGCATGAGGGGCAGCAATGAGCAGTTCTTC; CDR3 protein: CASIGTSGMRGSNEQFF
V gene: TRBV28; D gene: TRBD2; CDR3 length: 17; J gene: TRBJ2-3; clone size: .; CDR3 DNA: TGTGCCAGCTTTTCATATAAGCTAGCGGTGAGCACAGATACGCAGTATTTT; CDR3 protein: CASFSYKLAVSTDTQYF
V gene: TRBV5-8; D gene: TRBD1; CDR3 length: 17; J gene: TRBJ2-5; clone size: .; CDR3 DNA: TGTGCCAGCAGCTTGAGGGGAGGGACAGGGAGATTAAAGACCCAGTACTTC; CDR3 protein: CASSLRGGTGRLKTQYF
V gene: TRBV10-3; D gene: .; CDR3 length: 17; J gene: TRBJ1-3; clone size: .; CDR3 DNA: TGTGCCATCAGTGAGTCGGAGACCACAAGCTCTGGAAACACCATATATTTT; CDR3 protein: CAISESETTSSGNTIYF
V gene: TRBV19; D gene: TRBD2; CDR3 length: 14; J gene: TRBJ2-7; clone size: .; CDR3 DNA: TGTGCCAGTAGTGCTGGCGGGGGGACCTACGAGCAGTACTTC; CDR3 protein: CASSAGGGTYEQYF
V gene: TRBV7-9; D gene: .; CDR3 length: 15; J gene: TRBJ2-1; clone size: .; CDR3 DNA: TGTGCCAGCAGCGACGGGAGTAGTAGGGTCAATGAGCAGTTCTTC; CDR3 protein: CASSDGSSRVNEQFF